These 19 T cell receptor beta chains originate from one sample sequenced in a study of shared clonotypes between healthy human individuals (dated by TCRdb to between 2020 and 2021). Library generation was performed with the immunoSEQ multiplex PCR assay. The immuneACCESS repertoire file appears here via TCRdb, limited to in-frame rearrangements. These files lack a portion of the clones; in checked studies, under half of the deficit traces to unresolved V genes, and the cause of the others is not known. The sample yields about 1.1 million clones; approximately 80% were counted once. Together, the top ten hold roughly 0.57% of the sample. The sample comprised memory CD4+ T cells from PBMCs. The cell subset or site label, as the study defines it: CD45RA-negative fraction. The receptor set was obtained from a man aged 18 to 29 in good health. Some clones in this sample may be carry-over from other donors' samples.

The rearrangement uses TRBV19 and TRBJ1-2; a weak D match, TRBD1 (5 bases). The length of the CDR3 is 13 residues. V was shortened by 7 bases and J by 6 bases, with 15 bases between the two germline ends. The germline V gene has CDR1 LNHDA and CDR2 SQIVND (reference sequence). DNA of the CDR3: TGTGCCAGTATGATGGCAGGGAGGGATGGCTACACCTTC. Translated: CASMMAGRDGYTF. Combining the CDR3 with reference TRBV19 and TRBJ1-2 gives the whole variable domain DGGITQSPKYLFRKEGQNVTLSCEQNLNHDAMYWYRQDPGQGLRLIYYSQIVNDFQKGDIAEGYSVSREKKESFPLTVTSAQKNPTAFYLCASMMAGRDGYTFGSGTRLTVV.

The V call is TRBV5-8, the J call TRBJ1-2; D is possibly TRBD1 (5 bases). CDR1 is SGHTS and CDR2 is YDEGEE in the germline V gene. With 4 bases removed from V and 3 bases from J, the gap between germline ends came to 19 bases. The CDR3 covers 16 residues. The CDR3, as DNA: TGTGCCAGCAGCCGGGGTGGGGCTGAGGGGCACTATGGCTACACCTTC. As protein: CASSRGGAEGHYGYTF.

The chain links TRBV5-1 to TRBJ1-4; possible D gene TRBD1, 5 bases. The ends were cut back, 7 bases at V and 5 bases at J, with 15 bases in the middle. CDR3 length: 14 amino acids. Germline CDR1 SGHRS, CDR2 YFSETQ. CDR3 DNA: TGCGCCAGCCGGTCGGGGGGAAGCAATGAAAAACTGTTTTTT. As protein: CASRSGGSNEKLFF.

This rearrangement joins TRBV5-5 to TRBJ2-5; the match to TRBD1 covers 9 bases. J gave up 1 base and V 2 bases, and 6 bases lay outside the gene matches. Germline CDR1 is SGHKS and CDR2 is YYEKEE (reference sequence). CDR3 size: 16 residues. The CDR3 DNA follows: TGTGCCAGCAGCTTTCGACAGGGGGGTTTCCAAGAGACCCAGTACTTC. As protein: CASSFRQGGFQETQYF.

This rearrangement joins TRBV4-2 to TRBJ2-1, with D possibly TRBD2 on 5 matching bases. The CDR3 loop spans 15 amino acids. The germline gives CDR1 LGHNA, CDR2 YNFKEQ. Deletions cut 0 bases from V and 0 bases from J, with 6 bases between. CDR3 sequence: CASSQESGSYNEQFF. DNA for the CDR3: TGTGCCAGCAGCCAAGAAAGCGGCTCCTACAATGAGCAGTTCTTC.

As for this clone: At one end, the junction sequence differs from germline, possibly due to a read error. The rearrangement joins TRBV4-1 to TRBJ2-7; 9 bases match TRBD1. The CDR3 totals 16 residues. The germline CDR1 and CDR2 sequences are MGHRA and YSYEKL. The CDR3 loop is CASSQDNWDRAREQYF. The CDR3, as DNA: TGTGCCAGCAGCCAAGATAACTGGGACAGGGCAAGGGAGCAGTACTTC.

The genes are TRBV5-1 and TRBJ1-3, with D maybe TRBD1 (6 bases). The germline gives CDR1 SGHRS, CDR2 YFSETQ. The V end lost 4 bases, the J end lost 4 bases, and 9 bases lay between the germline ends. The CDR3 is made up of 13 amino acids. CDR3 in DNA: TGCGCCAGCAGCGTTGGACAGGGAAACACCATATATTTT. Residues: CASSVGQGNTIYF.

V and J are TRBV28 and TRBJ1-5; a weak D match, TRBD1 (6 bases). The ends were cut back, 10 bases at V and 2 bases at J, with 24 bases in the middle. CDR3 length: 17 amino acids. Germline CDR1 and CDR2: MDHEN and SYDVKM. CDR3 nucleotide sequence: TGTGCCACCGGGAGCCGAGGGGGGCTAGGGGGCAATCAGCCCCAGCATTTT. Its protein product is CATGSRGGLGGNQPQHF.

The chain recombines TRBV4-1 with TRBJ1-4, with 7 nucleotides matching TRBD1. V was clipped by 4 bases and J by 5 bases; unmatched bases: 7. CDR1 and CDR2 (germline): MGHRA, YSYEKL. This CDR3 is built from 15 residues. The CDR3 DNA is TGCGCCAGCAGCCCCGCCGGGACAGCAAATGAAAAACTGTTTTTT. Amino acid sequence: CASSPAGTANEKLFF.

This CDR3 reads CASSSLRETGNTIYF. The CDR3 bases are TGTGCCAGCAGCTCACTCAGGGAAACTGGAAACACCATATATTTT. The chain joins TRBV11-2 to TRBJ1-3, with D possibly being TRBD1 (5 bases). The ends were cut back, 4 bases at V and 2 bases at J, with 12 bases in the middle. Per the germline V gene, CDR1 is SGHAT and CDR2 is FQNNGV. The CDR3 extends over 15 amino acids.

This rearrangement joins TRBV7-8 to TRBJ2-1; D remains unclear. The germline V and J ends were trimmed by 5 bases and 5 bases, with 13 bases remaining between them. This CDR3 has 14 residues. Germline CDR1 is SGHVS and CDR2 is FQNEAQ. CDR3 sequence: CASSLMSVNNEQFF. CDR3 coding DNA: TGTGCCAGCAGCCTGATGTCCGTCAACAATGAGCAGTTCTTC. Full variable domain (rest looked up from reference TRBV7-8 and TRBJ2-1): GAGVSQSPRYKVAKRGQDVALRCDPISGHVSLFWYQQALGQGPEFLTYFQNEAQLDKSGLPSDRFFAERPEGSVSTLKIQRTQQEDSAVYLCASSLMSVNNEQFFGPGTRLTVL.

The chain uses TRBV30 and TRBJ2-5; D ambiguous. Trimming took off 7 bases at V and 0 bases at J, with 6 bases between the two ends. This CDR3 has 11 residues. Germline lookup yields CDR1 GTSNPN and CDR2 SVGIG (reference sequence). The CDR3 DNA sequence: TGTGCCTCGGGTTACCAAGAGACCCAGTACTTC. Translated: CASGYQETQYF. Full variable domain (missing parts from reference TRBV30 and TRBJ2-5): SQTIHQWPATLVQPVGSPLSLECTVEGTSNPNLYWYRQAAGRGLQLLFYSVGIGQISSEVPQNLSASRPQDRQFILSSKKLLLSDSGFYLCASGYQETQYFGPGTRLLVL.

The chain has TRBV28 and TRBJ2-7; D is unclear. The germline V gene encodes CDR1 MDHEN and CDR2 SYDVKM. Deletions cut 3 bases from V and 6 bases from J, with 9 bases between. The CDR3 runs 12 residues. CDR3 sequence reads: CASSFTGPEQYF. The CDR3 DNA sequence: TGTGCCAGCAGTTTTACCGGGCCCGAGCAGTACTTC.

The CDR3 sequence: CASSAGRTEAFF. The CDR3 DNA reads TGTGCCAGCAGCGCGGGGAGGACTGAAGCTTTCTTT. This rearrangement joins TRBV6-6 to TRBJ1-1; D unclear. Germline values: CDR1 MNHNY, CDR2 SVGAGI (reference sequence). The CDR3 contains 12 residues. V shed 6 bases and J shed 5 bases, with 10 bases lying between them.

This chain links TRBV5-1 with TRBJ1-4, with D unclear. From germline, CDR1 is SGHRS and CDR2 YFSETQ. V lost 3 bases, J lost 4 bases, and 10 bases lay in between. The CDR3 has 14 residues. This chain's CDR3 is CASSSGDINEKLFF. For the CDR3, the DNA is TGCGCCAGCAGCTCCGGGGATATTAATGAAAAACTGTTTTTT.

V and J are TRBV28 and TRBJ2-7, with D possibly TRBD2 on 5 matching bases. V lost 6 bases, J lost 1 base, and 16 bases lay in between. Germline CDR1 and CDR2: MDHEN and SYDVKM. The CDR3 has 15 residues. The CDR3 loop is CASRPYGLASYEQYF. The CDR3 DNA is TGTGCCAGCAGGCCCTATGGGCTAGCATCCTACGAGCAGTACTTC.

This clone has only a few counts. The rearrangement links TRBV11-2 to TRBJ2-2; 8 bases match TRBD1. V was clipped by 3 bases and J by 6 bases; unmatched bases: 6. CDR1 and CDR2 from the germline V gene are SGHAT and FQNNGV. The CDR3 totals 15 residues. The chain's CDR3 is CASSFFQGAPGELFF. The CDR3 nucleotides read TGTGCCAGCAGCTTTTTTCAGGGGGCGCCCGGGGAGCTGTTTTTT.

V gene TRBV5-1 combines with J gene TRBJ2-7; 9 bases agree with TRBD1. V lost 2 bases, J lost 6 bases, and 9 bases stayed unmatched. CDR1 is SGHRS, CDR2 YFSETQ, per germline. The length of the CDR3 is 15 residues. The CDR3 loop reads CASSFTGGLPSEQYF. In DNA, the CDR3 is TGCGCCAGCAGCTTTACAGGGGGCTTGCCCTCCGAGCAGTACTTC.

The chain employs TRBV28 and TRBJ2-7, with 8 bases that match TRBD1. In germline, CDR1 is MDHEN, CDR2 SYDVKM. J gave up 6 bases and V 8 bases, and 3 bases lay outside the gene matches. The CDR3 is 11 amino acids. CDR3 bases: TGTGCCAGCGGCACAGGGGGCGAGCAGTACTTC. This encodes CASGTGGEQYF. The entire variable domain, with the rest obtained from reference TRBV28 and TRBJ2-7, is as follows: DVKVTQSSRYLVKRTGEKVFLECVQDMDHENMFWYRQDPGLGLRLIYFSYDVKMKEKGDIPEGYSVSREKKERFSLILESASTNQTSMYLCASGTGGEQYFGPGTRLTVT.